This T cell receptor beta chain originates from a study of low-dose radiotherapy and immunotherapy resistance in tumors (dated by TCRdb to about 2022). In the study overall: Cohort 1 received 0.5 Gy per fraction every 2 weeks, with a prescribed total PTV dose of 6.5 Gy. In Cohort 2, 1 Gy per fraction was delivered every two weeks, for a total of 13 Gy over 26 weeks. Nivolumab was administered intravenously as a 240 mg flat dose every two weeks, and ipilimumab was administered intravenously at 1 mg/kg every six weeks. Every two weeks, patients got intravenous cyclophosphamide at 200 mg/m2, given one day ahead of each radiation and immunotherapy administration. Patients took aspirin 300 mg orally once daily for four cycles, starting on cycle 1 day 1. Trial participants were not randomized into treatment groups. Eight patients were included in the translational analysis: three from the first dose cohort and the first five from the second dose cohort.

Comments on this clonotype: The antigen it recognizes is unknown. Per-base qualities were not stored, and no clone one base away is much larger.

Instrument on record: Illumina HiSeq 2500. First-strand cDNA was synthesized using Superscript III and a set of TRAV- and TRBV-specific primers, so that both TCRalpha and TCRbeta chains were covered. A roughly 20-cycle PCR with Phusion amplified the TCRs, pairing a constant-region primer with the adapter that was attached to the V primers. Amplification of the isolated mRNA was done with the MessageAmp II aRNA Amplification Kit, which involved an approximately 15-hour in vitro transcription at 37 degrees C. The Dynabeads mRNA DIRECT Purification Kit was used to isolate the mRNA for TCR sequencing. Indexed Illumina adapters were added in a second Phusion PCR of roughly 27 cycles, and the PCR products were purified with AMPure XP beads. The paper's processing steps were these. Custom Perl scripts were used to pool TCR sequences that encoded the same protein, to remove out-of-frame sequences, and to calculate the abundance of each clonotype. The analysis excluded TCR sequences that were supported by just one read. Shannon entropy, Gini index, clonality, richness, and the frequency of TCRs shared between repertoires were included as repertoire metrics. The public sequencing data were trimmed at Q25 with fastp and processed into clonotypes with MiXCR by TCRdb, which kept only in-frame beta chains. Rows matching on CDR3 protein sequence are summarized as one entry with the most common DNA and genes. These V and J calls are TCRdb output, not the study's own analysis. The sample table records about 39,000 distinct CDR3 sequences; about a third of these occur just once. Of the sample, roughly 4% falls within the top ten clones.

Reading the germline V gene gives CDR1 SGHRS and CDR2 YFSETQ. V is clipped by 6 bases and J by 6 bases, and the sequence between their germline boundaries is 7 bases long. The CDR3 measures 11 amino acids from cysteine to phenylalanine. Of the read, only the CDR3 DNA is kept; its 33 bases are in frame from base 1. Read against the paper, the sample's time point label means: before trial treatment. The donors came from RACIN, which was a single-arm phase I dose-escalation trial that paired nivolumab and ipilimumab with aspirin, low-dose cyclophosphamide and low-dose radiotherapy. Eligible patients had advanced, TIL-negative solid tumors.

Sequencing was performed on PBMCs, taken before treatment. The chain couples TRBV5-1 to TRBJ2-1, with the identity of the D gene unclear. The receptor was derived from a male donor with gallbladder cancer. The DNA reads TGCGCCAGCATCTCGTTCAATGAGCAGTTCTTC. Its protein reads: CASISFNEQFF.